The 31 T cell receptor beta chains reported below all come from one sample, sequenced in a study of cytomegalovirus exposure and HLA in healthy donors. The PCR ran on 60 Vbeta and 13 Jbeta primers. Profiling relied on immunoSEQ multiplex PCR, and the TCRdb table lists in-frame clones only, not all of them. This sample carries 90,000 to 110,000 clones, over 70% of them seen once, and the ten largest clones take approximately 5.6%. The source material was PBMCs. The receptors here all came from a male donor in good health and CMV-seronegative.

The J gene is TRBJ1-3, the V gene TRBV7-2, with D hard to call. The CDR3 sequence is 16 residues long. V gave up 4 bases and J gave up 0 bases, with 13 bases separating them. From germline, CDR1 is SGHTA and CDR2 FQGNSA. Here the CDR3 reads CASSCSRRSSGNTIYF. The CDR3, as DNA: TGTGCCAGCAGCTGCTCTAGGAGGAGCTCTGGAAACACCATATATTTT.

The V and J genes are TRBV11-2 and TRBJ2-6; the D gene is possibly TRBD1 (6 bases). The germline V gene has CDR1 SGHAT and CDR2 FQNNGV. The germline V and J ends were trimmed by 4 bases and 3 bases, with 10 bases remaining between them. The CDR3 is made up of 15 amino acids. The CDR3 bases are TGTGCCAGCAGCTGGCCCAGGGGTGGGGCCAACGTCCTGACTTTC. Translated, it gives CASSWPRGGANVLTF.

The rearrangement uses TRBV6-5 and TRBJ1-2; D ambiguous. CDR1 and CDR2 (germline): MNHEY, SVGAGI. V gave up 4 bases and J gave up 1 base, with 7 bases separating them. This CDR3 comprises 13 residues. CDR3 residues: CASSFNSNYGYTF. CDR3 in DNA: TGTGCCAGCAGTTTCAACAGTAACTATGGCTACACCTTC.

The chain is built from TRBV12-2 and TRBJ2-7; the table assigns TRBD2, which was not confirmed against the DNA. TRBV12-2 represents a pseudogene. The CDR3 spans 14 residues. The CDR3 reads CASRLATTSYEQYF. CDR3 bases: TGTGCAAGTCGCTTAGCGACGACTAGCTACGAGCAGTACTTC.

Concerning this clone: An end of the junction differs from the germline gene, which may be a read error. The CDR3 region is CASSYTGKSSYEQYF. In DNA form, the CDR3 reads TGTGCTAGCAGCTATACAGGGAAGAGCTCCTACGAGCAGTACTTC. The chain joins TRBV7-7 to TRBJ2-7, with a tentative D call TRBD1 (6 bases). Germline lookup yields CDR1 SSHAT and CDR2 FNYEAQ (reference sequence). This CDR3 is built from 15 residues.

This clone was detected a few times. This chain connects TRBV4-3 to TRBJ2-6; no definite D call. Germline V CDR1 and CDR2: LGHNA, YSLEER. Trimming took off 0 bases at V and 0 bases at J, with 6 bases between the two ends. This CDR3 spans 16 amino acids. CDR3 nucleotide sequence: TGCGCCAGCAGCCAAGATATCGGCTCTGGGGCCAACGTCCTGACTTTC. Its protein product is CASSQDIGSGANVLTF.

The V gene is TRBV13, the J gene TRBJ2-5; perhaps TRBD2 as D (6 bases). CDR1 is PRHDT and CDR2 is FYEKMQ in the germline V gene (reference sequence). CDR3 size: 14 residues. Trimming removed 5 bases at V and 1 base at J, with 11 bases between. The CDR3 is CASSAQGGQETQYF. The CDR3 DNA is TGTGCCAGCAGCGCGCAGGGAGGCCAAGAGACCCAGTACTTC.

V gene TRBV7-9 combines with J gene TRBJ1-1, with D unclear. The CDR3 has 13 residues. Trimming took 4 bases from V and 0 from J, leaving 6 bases between them. Germline loops: CDR1 SEHNR, CDR2 FQNEAQ (reference sequence). CDR3 amino acids: CASSSAVNTEAFF. The CDR3, as DNA: TGTGCCAGCAGCTCGGCGGTGAACACTGAAGCTTTCTTT.

As concerns this clone: Distinct nucleotide sequences in the sample also encode this CDR3. V and J are TRBV5-6 and TRBJ2-3; D is possibly TRBD1 (6 bases). CDR1 is SGHDT and CDR2 is YYEEEE in the germline V gene. This CDR3 has 14 amino acids. V lost 0 bases, J lost 3 bases, and 8 bases lay in between. The DNA for the CDR3 is TGTGCCAGCAGCTTGGGGGGACATACAGATACGCAGTATTTT. This translates into CASSLGGHTDTQYF. Based on the CDR3 plus reference TRBV5-6 and TRBJ2-3, the full variable domain is DAGVTQSPTHLIKTRGQQVTLRCSPKSGHDTVSWYQQALGQGPQFIFQYYEEEERQRGNFPDRFSGHQFPNYSSELNVNALLLGDSALYLCASSLGGHTDTQYFGPGTRLTVL.

This sequence joins TRBV18 and TRBJ2-3; 9 nucleotides align to TRBD2. The CDR3 is 16 residues long. The V gene's germline CDR1 is KGHSH and CDR2 LQKENI. J was trimmed by 4 bases and V by 6 bases; bases with no gene match: 11. The CDR3 here is CASSLNSGSTADTQYF. DNA of the CDR3: TGTGCCAGCTCCCTAAATAGCGGGAGTACTGCAGATACGCAGTATTTT. The full variable domain, with the rest looked up from reference TRBV18 and TRBJ2-3, is NAGVMQNPRHLVRRRGQEARLRCSPMKGHSHVYWYRQLPEEGLKFMVYLQKENIIDESGMPKERFSAEFPKEGPSILRIQQVVRGDSAAYFCASSLNSGSTADTQYFGPGTRLTVL.

The rearrangement joins TRBV5-4 to TRBJ2-3; 10 nucleotides agree with TRBD2. The CDR3 consists of 16 residues. The germline CDR1 and CDR2 sequences are SGHNT and YYREEE (reference sequence). The V gene end was trimmed by 0 bases and the J gene end by 2 bases; junction bases not matched to a gene: 3. CDR3 sequence (DNA): TGTGCCAGCAGCTTGGGACTAGCGGGCCTCACAGATACGCAGTATTTT. It yields the protein CASSLGLAGLTDTQYF.

J is TRBJ1-2 and V is TRBV5-5; no definite D call. Per the germline V gene, CDR1 is SGHKS and CDR2 is YYEKEE (reference sequence). This CDR3 has 13 amino acids. V was cut by 7 bases and J by 5 bases, with 15 bases left in between. CDR3 in amino acids: CASGESLGYGYTF. The CDR3 nucleotides are TGTGCCAGCGGGGAGTCCCTGGGATATGGCTACACCTTC.

The genes are TRBV2 and TRBJ2-7, with D uncertain. Germline V CDR1 and CDR2: SNHLY, FYNNEI. The CDR3 length is 13 residues. V was trimmed by 2 bases and J by 0 bases, leaving 5 bases between them. The CDR3 loop is CASSEHSSYEQYF. In DNA form, the CDR3 reads TGTGCCAGCAGTGAACACAGCTCCTACGAGCAGTACTTC.

The V and J genes are TRBV6-5 and TRBJ2-4; D is ambiguous. Per germline, CDR1 MNHEY and CDR2 SVGAGI. The V gene lost 0 bases and the J gene lost 7 bases, with 10 bases spanning the gap. There are 14 residues in the CDR3. The CDR3 protein is CASSYSLETNIQYF. CDR3 coding DNA: TGTGCCAGCAGTTACTCCCTAGAGACGAACATTCAGTACTTC.

The CDR3 DNA follows: TGCGCCAGCAGCCAGCGGACTAGCGGGAGTTCGGGAGATACGCAGTATTTT. It codes for CASSQRTSGSSGDTQYF. The chain uses TRBV4-1 and TRBJ2-3, with 13 bases aligning to TRBD2. Germline V gene lookup returns CDR1 MGHRA and CDR2 YSYEKL. The CDR3 runs 17 residues. The trim removed 3 bases at V and 5 bases at J, leaving 8 bases unmatched.

V gene TRBV10-2 combines with J gene TRBJ2-5; 11 nucleotides match TRBD2. The length of the CDR3 is 17 residues. The germline V gene has CDR1 WSHSY and CDR2 SAAADI. The junction had 9 bases not matched to a gene; V was cut back by 6 bases and J by 0 bases. The CDR3 here is CASSDSRLAGNQETQYF. The CDR3 region has the DNA TGCGCCAGCAGCGATTCCCGACTAGCGGGGAACCAAGAGACCCAGTACTTC.

This clone was seen a few times. V usage is TRBV11-3 and J usage is TRBJ2-7, with 7 nucleotides matching TRBD1. Germline loops: CDR1 SGHNT, CDR2 YENEEA. The CDR3 consists of 17 residues. V was pared by 5 bases and J by 7 bases, with 20 bases of the junction left unmatched. CDR3: CASSQGGSRDRSGEQYF. In DNA form, the CDR3 reads TGTGCCAGCAGCCAAGGGGGCAGCCGGGATCGGTCGGGGGAGCAGTACTTC.

The J gene is TRBJ1-1, the V gene TRBV7-2; D is possibly TRBD1 (5 bases). V was clipped by 1 base and J by 7 bases, with 16 bases between them. Germline values: CDR1 SGHTA, CDR2 FQGNSA. This CDR3 is built from 15 residues. CDR3 residues: CASSLGVIAGNEAFF. DNA of the CDR3: TGTGCCAGCAGCTTAGGAGTTATCGCAGGGAATGAAGCTTTCTTT.

The chain combines TRBV29-1 with TRBJ2-5; 7 bases are shared with TRBD1. V was clipped by 7 bases and J by 3 bases; unmatched bases: 29. CDR1 SQVTM and CDR2 ANQGSEA come from the germline V gene. CDR3 size: 20 residues. DNA of the CDR3: TGCAGCGCCGATGAGGATCTGACAGGGCGGATCCTTCCGTCAAAAGAGACCCAGTACTTC. Translation: CSADEDLTGRILPSKETQYF.

The sample holds one count of this clone. The gene calls are TRBV27 and TRBJ2-3; 9 bases align to TRBD1. Looked up from germline, CDR1 is MNHEY and CDR2 is SMNVEV (reference sequence). This CDR3 comprises 19 residues. Trimming at V came to 6 bases and at J to 2 bases, leaving 18 bases not matched to a gene. CDR3 nucleotide sequence: TGTGCCAGCAGCCAATCCTCGGGACAGGGAAGACGGGCCACAGATACGCAGTATTTT. Residues: CASSQSSGQGRRATDTQYF.

The V call is TRBV7-2, the J call TRBJ2-2; D unresolved. This CDR3 region has 13 residues. The V end lost 5 bases, the J end lost 4 bases, and 8 bases lay between the germline ends. Germline lookup yields CDR1 SGHTA and CDR2 FQGNSA. The CDR3 coding sequence is TGTGCCAGCAGCCCCGGTATCACCGGGGAGCTGTTTTTT. It specifies CASSPGITGELFF.

The chain has TRBV6-5 and TRBJ2-7; 9 positions match TRBD1. V lost 0 bases to trimming and J lost 2 bases; unmatched junction nucleotides: 2. This CDR3 has 15 residues. Per the germline V gene, CDR1 is MNHEY and CDR2 is SVGAGI. For the CDR3, the DNA is TGTGCCAGCAGTTACTCACAGGGGGCCACCTACGAGCAGTACTTC. Its protein product is CASSYSQGATYEQYF.

This chain connects TRBV30 to TRBJ1-2, with TRBD1 matching 8 bases. This CDR3 has 13 amino acids. The germline CDR1 and CDR2 sequences are GTSNPN and SVGIG (reference sequence). With V trimmed by 0 bases and J by 10 bases, 7 bases remained unmatched. Here the CDR3 DNA reads TGTGCCTGGAGTGTACTGGGACAGGCCCACTACACCTTC. Encoded protein: CAWSVLGQAHYTF.

The rearrangement links TRBV7-9 to TRBJ1-3, with D possibly matching TRBD1 (6 bases). Germline V gene data show CDR1 as SEHNR and CDR2 as FQNEAQ (reference sequence). V lost 1 base to trimming and J lost 0 bases, with 13 bases between them. This CDR3 contains 17 residues. In nucleotides, the CDR3 is TGTGCCAGCAGCTTAGAGGACAGCGGATACTCTGGAAACACCATATATTTT. The encoded protein is CASSLEDSGYSGNTIYF.

As regards this clone: Germline and junction disagree at one end, which may indicate a read error. The rearrangement joins TRBV5-6 to TRBJ2-1; 7 positions match TRBD2. In germline, CDR1 is SGHDT, CDR2 YYEEEE. This CDR3 is built from 16 residues. The CDR3 region has the DNA TGTGCCAGCAGCCCCATAGCGGGCGGACCCTACGATGAGCAGTTCTTC. Its protein product is CASSPIAGGPYDEQFF.

This clone was counted a single time. The rearrangement joins TRBV7-2 to TRBJ2-2; the match to TRBD1 covers 9 bases. Trimming took 5 bases from V and 6 from J; bases not matched to a gene: 10. This CDR3 region has 16 residues. Germline V lookup: CDR1 SGHTA, CDR2 FQGNSA. The CDR3 loop reads CASSRWGQGWAGELFF. The DNA for the CDR3 is TGTGCCAGCAGCCGATGGGGACAGGGATGGGCCGGGGAGCTGTTTTTT. The whole variable domain, filled in from reference TRBV7-2 and TRBJ2-2, reads GAGVSQSPSNKVTEKGKDVELRCDPISGHTALYWYRQSLGQGLEFLIYFQGNSAPDKSGLPSDRFSAERTGGSVSTLTIQRTQQEDSAVYLCASSRWGQGWAGELFFGEGSRLTVL.

J is TRBJ2-7 and V is TRBV18, with 10 bases identical to TRBD1. V shed 3 bases, J shed 0 bases, and the junction held 5 bases outside the gene matches. From germline, CDR1 is KGHSH and CDR2 LQKENI. CDR3 length: 16 residues. The CDR3 DNA reads as TGTGCCAGCTCACCTCTAGGGACAGGGGTCTCCTACGAGCAGTACTTC. Encoded protein: CASSPLGTGVSYEQYF.

The rearrangement uses TRBV5-1 and TRBJ2-5; D gene unclear. Trimming took off 1 base at V and 4 bases at J, with 11 bases between the two ends. Germline values: CDR1 SGHRS, CDR2 YFSETQ. This CDR3 spans 14 amino acids. The DNA for the CDR3 is TGCGCCAGCAGCTTGTCGATCCGAGGAGAGACCCAGTACTTC. This sequence encodes CASSLSIRGETQYF.

This clone was seen at least ten times. This sequence joins TRBV7-2 and TRBJ2-3, with D hard to call. The V gene lost 1 base and the J gene lost 0 bases, with 8 bases spanning the gap. The CDR3 contains 15 residues. The germline CDR1 and CDR2 sequences are SGHTA and FQGNSA. CDR3 nucleotide sequence: TGTGCCAGCAGCTTAGGGGCTCCTAGCACAGATACGCAGTATTTT. This translates into CASSLGAPSTDTQYF. Filled out from reference TRBV7-2 and TRBJ2-3, the complete variable domain reads GAGVSQSPSNKVTEKGKDVELRCDPISGHTALYWYRQSLGQGLEFLIYFQGNSAPDKSGLPSDRFSAERTGGSVSTLTIQRTQQEDSAVYLCASSLGAPSTDTQYFGPGTRLTVL.

The chain links TRBV28 to TRBJ2-7; D may be TRBD1 (5 bases). The ends were cut back, 2 bases at V and 6 bases at J, with 5 bases in the middle. The CDR3 has 11 residues. Germline V CDR1 and CDR2: MDHEN, SYDVKM. The CDR3 protein is CASSLRGEQYF. Here the CDR3 DNA reads TGTGCCAGCAGTTTAAGGGGCGAGCAGTACTTC. Based on the CDR3 plus reference TRBV28 and TRBJ2-7, the full variable domain is DVKVTQSSRYLVKRTGEKVFLECVQDMDHENMFWYRQDPGLGLRLIYFSYDVKMKEKGDIPEGYSVSREKKERFSLILESASTNQTSMYLCASSLRGEQYFGPGTRLTVT.

A word on this clone: Other DNA variants within this sample encode the same CDR3. The genes are TRBV7-9 and TRBJ2-5, with 7 positions matching TRBD2. The junction had 3 bases not matched to a gene; V was cut back by 0 bases and J by 5 bases. Germline CDR1 and CDR2: SEHNR and FQNEAQ (reference sequence). This CDR3 comprises 14 residues. The DNA of the CDR3 is TGTGCCAGCAGCTTAGCTAGCGGGCGGGAGACCCAGTACTTC. Translated: CASSLASGRETQYF.